This T cell receptor beta chain stems from a study of radiation and T cells in renal cell carcinoma. Study-level points and caveats: In blood, top tumor clones expanded by 2 weeks, shrinking by 4. Baseline intratumoral clonotype presence is unknown without pretreatment biopsies.

Time point of the sample: blood 4 weeks post-SBRT, at nephrectomy. Treatment of the sample: 15 Gy SBRT to primary tumor, nephrectomy 4 weeks later. Nephrectomy followed 15 Gy stereotactic body radiation by 4 weeks. Radiation-treated patients gave blood at baseline, week 2 and week 4. In regard to this clone: What it recognizes is unknown.

Here immunoSEQ multiplex PCR was the method, and the copy in TCRdb shows in-frame clones only, minus some. Of 140,000 to 150,000 clones in the sample, about 86% were seen once. CDR3 size: 14 residues. V was cut by 4 bases and J by 6 bases, with 13 bases left in between. Germline CDR1 and CDR2: SGHTS and YDEGEE. The chain joins TRBV5-8 to TRBJ1-4; maybe TRBD1 (5 bases). The sequencing used blood, collected from a patient whose treatment included radiotherapy and nephrectomy. The sequence came from a woman between 50 and 59 years old with renal cell carcinoma. CDR3 DNA sequence: TGTGCCAGCAGCAAAGCAGGGAAGGATGAAAAACTGTTTTTT. The encoded protein is CASSKAGKDEKLFF.